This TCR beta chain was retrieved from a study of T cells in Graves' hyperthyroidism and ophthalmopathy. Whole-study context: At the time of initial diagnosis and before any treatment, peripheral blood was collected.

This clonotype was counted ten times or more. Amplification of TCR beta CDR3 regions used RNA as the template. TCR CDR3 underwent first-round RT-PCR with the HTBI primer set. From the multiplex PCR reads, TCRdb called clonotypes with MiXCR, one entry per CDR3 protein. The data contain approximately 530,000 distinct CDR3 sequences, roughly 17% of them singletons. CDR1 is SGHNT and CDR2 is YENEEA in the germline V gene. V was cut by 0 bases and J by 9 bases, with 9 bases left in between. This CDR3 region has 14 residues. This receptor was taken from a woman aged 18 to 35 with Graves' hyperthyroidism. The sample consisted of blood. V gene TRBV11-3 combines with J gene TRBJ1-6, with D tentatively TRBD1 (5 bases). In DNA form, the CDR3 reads TGTGCCAGCAGCTTAGACCAGGGACGTTCACCCCTCCACTTT. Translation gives CASSLDQGRSPLHF.